The clone carrying this TCR beta chain showed up many times. What it binds is unknown. This specimen comes from a study of spatial heterogeneity in lung cancer. Points from the study as a whole: Counts of expanded alpha and beta TCRs within tumors tracked the tumor nonsynonymous mutation count.

Germline assignment: CDR1 LNHNV and CDR2 YYDKDF (reference sequence). This CDR3 has 15 residues. The V gene lost 0 bases and the J gene lost 3 bases, with 12 bases spanning the gap. Using its own MiXCR run on the 5' RACE reads, TCRdb lists one record per CDR3 protein. This sample has about 20,000 distinct CDR3 sequences, with under 3.5% found just once. As for time point: sample taken at primary tumor resection. The genes are TRBV15 and TRBJ2-7; weak D call: TRBD2 (5 bases). Here the sequenced sample was lung tumor tissue, taken at surgery. This TCR was recovered from a male donor with early-stage non-small cell lung cancer. CDR3 region: CATSRDWESVYEQYF. DNA for the CDR3: TGTGCCACCAGCAGAGATTGGGAGTCGGTCTACGAGCAGTACTTC.